Given below is one TCR beta chain in context. Mismatch with germline at one junction end may stem from a read error. Profiling relied on immunoSEQ multiplex PCR, and the TCRdb table lists in-frame clones only, not all of them. The table records roughly 350,000 clones, roughly nine tenths of them present only once. The data were taken from a study of Ad26.COV2.S vaccination and SARS-CoV-2 variants. The CDR3 is made up of 15 amino acids. In germline, CDR1 is MNHEY, CDR2 SMNVEV (reference sequence). Treatment specified: some 20 received Ad26.COV2.S at low or high dose, single or two shots; 5 received placebo; per-sample allocation not given. Collection of the samples took place on day 63 after the first injection of vaccine or placebo.

The chain has TRBV27 and TRBJ2-7; D might be TRBD1 (5 bases). The input for sequencing was peripheral blood, taken in a trial of Ad26.COV2.S vaccine versus placebo. The receptor was derived from a person aged 18-60 years who received the Ad26.COV2.S COVID-19 vaccine or a placebo. CDR3 in DNA: TGTGCCAGCAGTCTATCGACAGAGACCCCCTACGAGCAGTACTTC. Amino acid sequence: CASSLSTETPYEQYF.